The entry below gives a single T cell receptor (beta chain) sequence along with its context. The antigen is unknown. Losses at the gene ends were 3 bases for V and 4 bases for J; bases not matched to a gene: 4. This CDR3 is 14 amino acids long. Germline CDR1 reads SNHLY; CDR2 reads FYNNEI. This entry belongs to a study of OX40 agonist ivuxolimab in advanced cancers. Study overall: A male proportion of about 80% was recorded, with mean age about 62 years and range roughly 23 to 79.

Clones were sequenced by immunoSEQ multiplex PCR, and TCRdb holds only the in-frame ones, with some missing. This table holds tens of thousands of clones, under 90% found once. Findings and caveats of the study: Compared with CD4+, CD8+ T cells on average had more expanded clones.

The specimen comprised CD4+ or CD8+ T cells sorted from blood, sampled in a trial of the OX40 agonist ivuxolimab. The rearrangement joins TRBV2 to TRBJ2-7; 9 positions match TRBD1. This TCR came from an adult with an advanced solid tumor such as melanoma, head and neck, liver or kidney cancer. CDR3 amino acids: CASSEGDRGYEQYF. The CDR3 nucleotides read TGTGCCAGCAGTGAGGGCGACAGGGGGTACGAGCAGTACTTC.